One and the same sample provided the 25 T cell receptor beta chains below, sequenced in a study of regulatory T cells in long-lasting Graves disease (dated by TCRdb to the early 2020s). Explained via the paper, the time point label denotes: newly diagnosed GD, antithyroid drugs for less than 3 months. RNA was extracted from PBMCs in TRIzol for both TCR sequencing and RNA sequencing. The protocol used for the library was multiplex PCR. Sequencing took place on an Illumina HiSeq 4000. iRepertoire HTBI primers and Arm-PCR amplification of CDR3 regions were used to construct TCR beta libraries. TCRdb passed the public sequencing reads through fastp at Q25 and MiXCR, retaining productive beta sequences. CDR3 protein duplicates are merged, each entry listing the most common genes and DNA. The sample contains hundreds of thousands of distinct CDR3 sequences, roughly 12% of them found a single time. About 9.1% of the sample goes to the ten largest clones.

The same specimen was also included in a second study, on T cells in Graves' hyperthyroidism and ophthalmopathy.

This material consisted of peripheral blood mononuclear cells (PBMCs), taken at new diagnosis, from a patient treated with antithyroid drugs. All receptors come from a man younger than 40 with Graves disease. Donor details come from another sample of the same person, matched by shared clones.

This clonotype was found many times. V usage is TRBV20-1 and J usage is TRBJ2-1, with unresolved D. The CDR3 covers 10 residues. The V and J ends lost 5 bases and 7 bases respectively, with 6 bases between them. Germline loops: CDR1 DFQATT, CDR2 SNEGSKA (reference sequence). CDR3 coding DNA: TGCAGTGCTGCCGAGAATGAGCAGTTCTTC. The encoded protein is CSAAENEQFF.

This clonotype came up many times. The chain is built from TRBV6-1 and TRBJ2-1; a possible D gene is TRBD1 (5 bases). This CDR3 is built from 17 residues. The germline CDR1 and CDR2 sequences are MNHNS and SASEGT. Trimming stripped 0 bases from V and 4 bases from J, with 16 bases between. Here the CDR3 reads CASSEAVWAGPYNEQFF. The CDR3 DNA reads TGTGCCAGCAGTGAAGCAGTTTGGGCAGGGCCTTACAATGAGCAGTTCTTC.

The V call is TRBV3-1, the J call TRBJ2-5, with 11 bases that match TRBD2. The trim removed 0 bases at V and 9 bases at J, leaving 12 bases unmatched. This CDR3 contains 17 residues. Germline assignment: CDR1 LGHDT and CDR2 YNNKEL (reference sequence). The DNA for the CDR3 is TGTGCCAGCAGCCAAGATGAAGGACTAGCGGGCCGGTTGTCCCAGTACTTC. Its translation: CASSQDEGLAGRLSQYF.

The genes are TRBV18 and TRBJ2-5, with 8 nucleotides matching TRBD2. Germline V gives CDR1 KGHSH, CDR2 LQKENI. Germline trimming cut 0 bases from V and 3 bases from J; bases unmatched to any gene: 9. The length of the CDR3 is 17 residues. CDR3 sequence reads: CASSPPSGSSGEETQYF. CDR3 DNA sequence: TGTGCCAGCTCACCACCAAGCGGGAGTTCCGGGGAAGAGACCCAGTACTTC. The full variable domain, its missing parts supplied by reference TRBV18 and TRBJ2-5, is NAGVMQNPRHLVRRRGQEARLRCSPMKGHSHVYWYRQLPEEGLKFMVYLQKENIIDESGMPKERFSAEFPKEGPSILRIQQVVRGDSAAYFCASSPPSGSSGEETQYFGPGTRLLVL.

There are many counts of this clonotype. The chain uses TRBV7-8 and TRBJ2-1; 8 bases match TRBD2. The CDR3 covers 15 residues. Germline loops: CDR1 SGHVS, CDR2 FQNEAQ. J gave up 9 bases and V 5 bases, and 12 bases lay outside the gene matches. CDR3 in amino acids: CASSPSLTSDVEQFF. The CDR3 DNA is TGTGCCAGCAGCCCATCCCTGACTAGCGATGTTGAGCAGTTCTTC.

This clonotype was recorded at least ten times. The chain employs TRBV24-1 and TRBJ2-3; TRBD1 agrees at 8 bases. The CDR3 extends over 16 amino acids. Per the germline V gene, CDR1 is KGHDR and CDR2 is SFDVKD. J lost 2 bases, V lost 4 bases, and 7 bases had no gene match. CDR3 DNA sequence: TGTGCCACCAGTGACGCCAGGGGGCCTATCACAGATACGCAGTATTTT. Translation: CATSDARGPITDTQYF.

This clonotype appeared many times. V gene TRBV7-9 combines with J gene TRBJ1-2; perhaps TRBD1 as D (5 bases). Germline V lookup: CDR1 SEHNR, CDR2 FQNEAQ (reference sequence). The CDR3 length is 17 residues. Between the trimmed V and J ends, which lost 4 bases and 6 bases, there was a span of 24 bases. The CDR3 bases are TGTGCCAGCAGCTCATCCCGACGGGTTCCCCAGGGTGATGGCTACACCTTC. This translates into CASSSSRRVPQGDGYTF.

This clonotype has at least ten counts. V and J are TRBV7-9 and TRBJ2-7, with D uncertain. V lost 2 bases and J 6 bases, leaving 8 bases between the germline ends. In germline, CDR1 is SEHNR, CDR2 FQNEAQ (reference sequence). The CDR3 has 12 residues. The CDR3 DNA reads TGTGCCAGCAGCTTAACTCGGACCGAGCAGTACTTC. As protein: CASSLTRTEQYF.

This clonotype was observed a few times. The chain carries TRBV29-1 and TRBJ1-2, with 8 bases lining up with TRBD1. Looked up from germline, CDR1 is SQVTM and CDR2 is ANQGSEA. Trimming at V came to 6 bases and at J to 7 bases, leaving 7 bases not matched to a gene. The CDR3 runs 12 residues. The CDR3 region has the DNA TGCAGCGTCTCTCAGGGGGCGGGTGGCTACACCTTC. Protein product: CSVSQGAGGYTF.

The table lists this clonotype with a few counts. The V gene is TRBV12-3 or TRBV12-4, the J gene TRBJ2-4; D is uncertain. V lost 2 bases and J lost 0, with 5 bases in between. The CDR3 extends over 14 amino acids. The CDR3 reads CASSLRLAKNIQYF. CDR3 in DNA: TGTGCCAGCAGTTTACGGTTAGCCAAAAACATTCAGTACTTC.

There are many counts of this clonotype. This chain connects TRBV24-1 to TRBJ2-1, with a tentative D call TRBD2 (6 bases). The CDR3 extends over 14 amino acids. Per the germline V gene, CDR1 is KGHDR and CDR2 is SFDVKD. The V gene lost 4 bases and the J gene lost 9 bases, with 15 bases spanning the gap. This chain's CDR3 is CATSDSGGVIEQFF. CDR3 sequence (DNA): TGTGCCACCAGTGACTCAGGAGGGGTCATTGAGCAGTTCTTC.

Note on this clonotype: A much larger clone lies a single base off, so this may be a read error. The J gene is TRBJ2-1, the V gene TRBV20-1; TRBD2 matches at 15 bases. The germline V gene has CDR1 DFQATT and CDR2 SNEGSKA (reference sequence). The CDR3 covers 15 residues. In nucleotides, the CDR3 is TGCAGTGCTAGGCAGGGACTAGCGGGAGGCAATAAGCAGTTCTTC. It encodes CSARQGLAGGNKQFF.

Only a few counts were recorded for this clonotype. This CDR3 is CSASLGNYEQYF. The DNA of the CDR3 is TGCAGTGCTAGTTTGGGGAACTACGAGCAGTACTTC. The genes are TRBV20-1 and TRBJ2-7; D remains ambiguous. The CDR3 is 12 residues long. Germline V CDR1 and CDR2: DFQATT, SNEGSKA (reference sequence). Trimming removed 3 bases from V and 3 bases from J, with 9 bases in between.

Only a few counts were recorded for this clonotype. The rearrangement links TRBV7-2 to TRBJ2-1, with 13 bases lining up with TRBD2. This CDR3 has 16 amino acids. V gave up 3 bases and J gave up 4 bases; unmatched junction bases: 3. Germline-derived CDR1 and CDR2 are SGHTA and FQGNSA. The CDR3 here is CASSLGLAGRYNEQFF. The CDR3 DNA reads TGTGCCAGCAGCTTGGGACTAGCGGGGCGATACAATGAGCAGTTCTTC.

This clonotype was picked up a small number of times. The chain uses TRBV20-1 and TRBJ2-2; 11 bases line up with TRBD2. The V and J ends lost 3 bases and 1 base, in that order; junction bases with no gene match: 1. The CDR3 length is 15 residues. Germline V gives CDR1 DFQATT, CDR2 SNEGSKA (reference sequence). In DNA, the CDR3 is TGCAGTGCTAGGACTAGCGGGAAGAACACCGGGGAGCTGTTTTTT. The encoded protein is CSARTSGKNTGELFF.

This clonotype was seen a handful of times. This chain's CDR3 is CASSFGASYGYTF. DNA of the CDR3: TGTGCCAGCAGCTTTGGGGCCAGCTATGGCTACACCTTC. The chain links TRBV5-4 to TRBJ1-2; D perhaps matches TRBD1 (5 bases). V was cut by 2 bases and J by 4 bases, with 9 bases left in between. Germline V lookup: CDR1 SGHNT, CDR2 YYREEE (reference sequence). CDR3 length equals 13 residues.

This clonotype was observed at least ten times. The CDR3, as DNA: TGTGCCAGCAGCTCTCGGGCCTCGGGAGGGATTGGTGAGCAGTTCTTC. Amino acid sequence: CASSSRASGGIGEQFF. This chain links TRBV14 with TRBJ2-1, with TRBD2 matching over 8 bases. Losses at the gene ends were 5 bases for V and 9 bases for J; bases not matched to a gene: 15. Per germline, CDR1 SGHDN and CDR2 FVKESK. The CDR3 spans 16 residues.

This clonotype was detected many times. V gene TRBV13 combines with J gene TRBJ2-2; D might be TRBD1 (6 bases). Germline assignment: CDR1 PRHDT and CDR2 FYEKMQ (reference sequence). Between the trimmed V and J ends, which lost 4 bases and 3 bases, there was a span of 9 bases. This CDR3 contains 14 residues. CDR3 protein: CASSSRQDTGELFF. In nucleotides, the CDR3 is TGTGCCAGCAGCTCAAGACAGGACACCGGGGAGCTGTTTTTT.

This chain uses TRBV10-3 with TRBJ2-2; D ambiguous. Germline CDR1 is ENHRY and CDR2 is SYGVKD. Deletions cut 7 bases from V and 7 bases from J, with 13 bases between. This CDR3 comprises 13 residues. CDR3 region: CAITPNEGGELFF. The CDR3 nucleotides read TGTGCCATCACTCCCAACGAAGGCGGGGAGCTGTTTTTT.

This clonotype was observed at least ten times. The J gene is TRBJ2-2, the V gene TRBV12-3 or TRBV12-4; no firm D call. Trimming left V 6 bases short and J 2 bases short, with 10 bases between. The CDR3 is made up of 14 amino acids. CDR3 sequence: CASSLNSNTGELFF. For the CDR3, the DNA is TGTGCCAGCAGCTTAAACAGCAACACCGGGGAGCTGTTTTTT.

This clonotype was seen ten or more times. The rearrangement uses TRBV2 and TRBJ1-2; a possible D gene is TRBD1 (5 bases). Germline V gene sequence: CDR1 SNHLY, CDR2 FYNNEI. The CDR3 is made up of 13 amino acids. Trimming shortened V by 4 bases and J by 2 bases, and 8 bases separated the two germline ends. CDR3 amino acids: CASSVGENYGYTF. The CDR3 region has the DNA TGTGCCAGCAGTGTAGGGGAGAACTATGGCTACACCTTC.

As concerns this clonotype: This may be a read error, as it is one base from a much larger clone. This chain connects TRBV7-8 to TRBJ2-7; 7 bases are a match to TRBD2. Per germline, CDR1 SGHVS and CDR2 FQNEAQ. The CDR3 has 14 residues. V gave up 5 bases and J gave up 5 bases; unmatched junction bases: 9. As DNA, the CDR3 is TGTGCCAGCAGCCGCGGGGGAAGTAGCCACGAGCAGTACTTC. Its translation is CASSRGGSSHEQYF.

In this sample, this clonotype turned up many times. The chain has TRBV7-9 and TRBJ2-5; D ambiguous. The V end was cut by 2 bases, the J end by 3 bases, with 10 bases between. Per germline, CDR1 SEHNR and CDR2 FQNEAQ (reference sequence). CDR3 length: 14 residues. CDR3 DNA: TGTGCCAGCAGCTTAACGGCAGGCAAAGAGACCCAGTACTTC. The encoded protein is CASSLTAGKETQYF.

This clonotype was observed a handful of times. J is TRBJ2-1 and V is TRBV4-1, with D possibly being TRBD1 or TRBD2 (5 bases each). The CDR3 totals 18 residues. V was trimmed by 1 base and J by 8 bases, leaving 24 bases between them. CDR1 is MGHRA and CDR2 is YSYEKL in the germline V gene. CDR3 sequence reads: CASSQGFASPGPRDEQFF. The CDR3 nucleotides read TGCGCCAGCAGCCAAGGGTTCGCTAGCCCGGGGCCTAGGGATGAGCAGTTCTTC.

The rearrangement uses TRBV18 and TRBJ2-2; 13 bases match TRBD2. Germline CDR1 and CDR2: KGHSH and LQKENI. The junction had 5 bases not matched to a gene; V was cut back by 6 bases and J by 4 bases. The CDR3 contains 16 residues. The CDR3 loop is CASSPGLAGVTGELFF. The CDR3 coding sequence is TGTGCCAGCTCCCCAGGACTAGCGGGAGTCACCGGGGAGCTGTTTTTT.